The sequence of this T cell receptor beta chain was determined in a study of T cells in localized non-small cell lung cancer. Study-level findings and limits: Sequencing, confined to only one tumor region, leaves heterogeneity possible. Median around 62 top-100 tumor clones were shared with paired adjacent lung. Longer overall survival was seen with higher T cell density measured in blood. Highest T cell clonality was seen in uninvolved adjacent lung, surpassing that measured in tumor.

The CDR3 is 15 amino acids. Looked up from germline, CDR1 is SEHNR and CDR2 is FQNEAQ (reference sequence). V shed 5 bases and J shed 3 bases, with 14 bases lying between them. To note about this clone: Its antigen remains unknown.

Some clones are missing from TCRdb's copy, which holds only in-frame ones; the method was immunoSEQ multiplex PCR. The top ten clones hold around 1.5% of a sample with more than 100,000 clones, 70% to 90% of them seen once. The source of this sequence is a female donor older than 55 with stage I lung adenocarcinoma. The sequences come from peripheral blood, collected before any cancer treatment. The genes are TRBV7-9 and TRBJ2-1; D is possibly TRBD1 (8 bases). CDR3 residues: CASSPTGDYYNEQFF. The CDR3 DNA sequence: TGTGCCAGCAGCCCGACAGGGGACTACTACAATGAGCAGTTCTTC.